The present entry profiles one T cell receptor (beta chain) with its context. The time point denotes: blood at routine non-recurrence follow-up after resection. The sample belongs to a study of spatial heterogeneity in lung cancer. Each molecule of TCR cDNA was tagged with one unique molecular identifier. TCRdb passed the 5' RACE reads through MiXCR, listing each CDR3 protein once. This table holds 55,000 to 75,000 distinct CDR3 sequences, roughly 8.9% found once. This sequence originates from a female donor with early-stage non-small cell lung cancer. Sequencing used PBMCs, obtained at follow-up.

CDR3: CASSDEGNYEQYF. The DNA for the CDR3 is TGTGCCAGCAGTGACGAAGGAAACTACGAGCAGTACTTC. The chain recombines TRBV2 with TRBJ2-7; D call uncertain. CDR3 length: 13 residues. V lost 3 bases and J lost 3, with 9 bases in between. Germline V lookup: CDR1 SNHLY, CDR2 FYNNEI.